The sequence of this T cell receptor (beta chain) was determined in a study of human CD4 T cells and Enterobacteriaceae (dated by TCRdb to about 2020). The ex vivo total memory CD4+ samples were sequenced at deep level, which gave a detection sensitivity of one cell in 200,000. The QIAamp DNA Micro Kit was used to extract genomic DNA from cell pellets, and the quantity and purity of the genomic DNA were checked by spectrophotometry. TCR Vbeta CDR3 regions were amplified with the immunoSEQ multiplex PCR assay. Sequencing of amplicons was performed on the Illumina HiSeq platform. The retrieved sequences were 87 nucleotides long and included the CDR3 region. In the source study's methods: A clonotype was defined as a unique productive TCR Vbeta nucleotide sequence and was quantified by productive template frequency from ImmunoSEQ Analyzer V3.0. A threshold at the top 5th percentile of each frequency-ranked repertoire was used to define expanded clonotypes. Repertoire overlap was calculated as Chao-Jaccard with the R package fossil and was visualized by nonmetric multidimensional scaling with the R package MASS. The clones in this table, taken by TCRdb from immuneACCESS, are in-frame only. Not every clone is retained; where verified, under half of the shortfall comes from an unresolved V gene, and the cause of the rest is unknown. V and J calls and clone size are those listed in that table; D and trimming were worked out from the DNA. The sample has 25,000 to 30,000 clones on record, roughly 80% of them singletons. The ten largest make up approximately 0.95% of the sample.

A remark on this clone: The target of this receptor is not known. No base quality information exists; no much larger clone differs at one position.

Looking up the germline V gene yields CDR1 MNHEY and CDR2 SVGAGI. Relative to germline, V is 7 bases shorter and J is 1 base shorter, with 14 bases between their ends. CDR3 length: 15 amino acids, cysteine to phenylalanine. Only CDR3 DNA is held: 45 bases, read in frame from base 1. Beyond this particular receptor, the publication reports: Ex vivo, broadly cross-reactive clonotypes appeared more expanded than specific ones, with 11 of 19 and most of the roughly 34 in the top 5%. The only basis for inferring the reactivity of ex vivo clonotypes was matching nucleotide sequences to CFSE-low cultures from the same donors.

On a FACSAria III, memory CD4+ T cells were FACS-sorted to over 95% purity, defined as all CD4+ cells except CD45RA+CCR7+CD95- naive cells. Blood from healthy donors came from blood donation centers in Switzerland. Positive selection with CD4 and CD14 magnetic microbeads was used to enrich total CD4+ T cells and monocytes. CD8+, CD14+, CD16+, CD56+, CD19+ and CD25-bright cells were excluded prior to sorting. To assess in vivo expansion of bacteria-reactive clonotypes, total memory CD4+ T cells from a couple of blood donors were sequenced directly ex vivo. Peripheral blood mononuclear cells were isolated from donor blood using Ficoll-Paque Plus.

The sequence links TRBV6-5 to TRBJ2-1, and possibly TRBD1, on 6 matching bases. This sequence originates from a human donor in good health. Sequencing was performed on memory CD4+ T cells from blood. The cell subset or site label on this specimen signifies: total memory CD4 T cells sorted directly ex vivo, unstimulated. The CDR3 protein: CASNEGVSSYNEQFF. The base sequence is TGTGCCAGCAACGAGGGGGTGAGTTCCTACAATGAGCAGTTCTTC.